This is a list of T cell receptor beta chains from one sample in a study of OX40 agonist ivuxolimab in advanced cancers. Libraries were prepared by immunoSEQ multiplex PCR; TCRdb keeps only in-frame clonotypes and omits some of them. The sample carries tens of thousands of clones, around 90% recorded once. The sequences come from CD4+ or CD8+ T cells sorted from blood, collected in a trial of the OX40 agonist ivuxolimab. Receptors originate from an adult with an advanced solid tumor such as melanoma, head and neck, liver or kidney cancer. The CDR3 runs from the conserved cysteine through the conserved F or W. The D gene is left open where the match is weak. Clone size is not always given. Where it is, it says once, few, many or a class for expanded clones.

d_call	v_call	cdr3_length	clone_size	j_call	cdr3_aa	cdr3_nt
-	TRBV10-3	15	-	TRBJ2-5	CAISESVRGLETQYF	TGTGCCATCAGTGAGTCGGTCAGGGGCTTGGAGACCCAGTACTTC
-	TRBV6-5	14	once	TRBJ1-4	CASSYGGRIEKLFF	TGTGCCAGCAGTTACGGGGGGCGTATTGAAAAACTGTTTTTT
-	TRBV14	12	once	TRBJ2-5	CASSSSWETQYF	TGTGCCAGCAGCTCCTCTTGGGAGACCCAGTACTTC
-	TRBV4-1	18	-	TRBJ2-1	CASSQEVWRQFRGNEQFF	TGCGCCAGCAGCCAAGAAGTATGGCGGCAATTCAGAGGAAATGAGCAGTTCTTC
-	TRBV10-3	13	-	TRBJ2-7	CAISESAGYEQYF	TGTGCCATCAGTGAGTCTGCAGGTTACGAGCAGTACTTC
-	TRBV28	17	-	TRBJ1-3	CASSSSTGPISGNTIYF	TGTGCCAGCAGTTCATCGACAGGACCTATCTCTGGAAACACCATATATTTT
TRBD2	TRBV5-4	16	once	TRBJ2-3	CASTMKEIAGRDTQYF	TGTGCCAGCACCATGAAGGAGATAGCGGGAAGAGATACGCAGTATTTT
-	TRBV5-1	14	-	TRBJ1-3	CASSSGSSGNTIYF	TGCGCCAGCAGCTCAGGGTCATCTGGAAACACCATATATTTT
-	TRBV19	14	-	TRBJ1-4	CASSDPFRGKKLFF	TGTGCCAGTAGTGACCCATTCAGAGGGAAAAAACTGTTTTTT
-	TRBV27	17	-	TRBJ2-3	CASSSGWGGAGTDTQYF	TGTGCCAGCAGTTCAGGGTGGGGGGGCGCAGGAACAGATACGCAGTATTTT
-	TRBV7-6	16	-	TRBJ2-5	CASSLVGGRFQETQYF	TGTGCCAGCAGCTTAGTGGGAGGCAGGTTCCAAGAGACCCAGTACTTC
-	TRBV4-3	14	-	TRBJ2-7	CASSQDIGAYEQYF	TGCGCCAGCAGCCAAGATATAGGGGCCTACGAGCAGTACTTC
-	TRBV6-1	13	-	TRBJ2-7	CASRETGHYEQYF	TGTGCCAGCAGGGAGACAGGCCACTACGAGCAGTACTTC
-	TRBV28	14	-	TRBJ1-4	CASGGAPTNEKLFF	TGTGCCTCCGGGGGGGCTCCAACTAATGAAAAACTGTTTTTT
-	TRBV19	13	-	TRBJ1-2	CASSIDRDYGYTF	TGTGCCAGTAGTATAGACCGAGATTATGGCTACACCTTC
TRBD2	TRBV7-2	15	-	TRBJ2-1	CASSRSGGTYNEQFF	TGTGCCAGCAGCCGAAGCGGGGGAACCTACAATGAGCAGTTCTTC
-	TRBV6-4	15	-	TRBJ2-7	CASSLEGGSSYEQYF	TGTGCCAGCAGCCTTGAAGGCGGCAGCTCCTACGAGCAGTACTTC
-	TRBV5-1	17	-	TRBJ1-2	CASSLAVSAGQVYGYTF	TGCGCCAGCAGCTTGGCCGTGTCCGCCGGACAAGTCTATGGCTACACCTTC
-	TRBV4-3	12	-	TRBJ1-2	CASSRGAYGYTF	TGCGCCAGCAGCCGAGGCGCATATGGCTACACCTTC
-	TRBV6-5	15	-	TRBJ2-1	CASSYRTPGGNEQFF	TGTGCCAGCAGTTACAGGACTCCCGGGGGCAATGAGCAGTTCTTC
-	TRBV30	14	once	TRBJ2-3	CACPESRGTDTQYF	TGTGCCTGCCCGGAGTCCAGGGGCACAGATACGCAGTATTTT
-	TRBV7-3	13	-	TRBJ1-1	CASSFSRNTEAFF	TGTGCCAGCAGCTTCTCTAGGAACACTGAAGCTTTCTTT
-	TRBV28	15	-	TRBJ2-3	CASSFMGASTDTQYF	TGTGCCAGCAGTTTTATGGGGGCTAGCACAGATACGCAGTATTTT
-	TRBV11-3	15	-	TRBJ2-7	CASSLEGPGSYEQYF	TGTGCCAGCAGCTTAGAGGGCCCTGGGAGCTACGAGCAGTACTTC
-	TRBV21-1	18	once	TRBJ2-5	CASSTTEGLAGRQETQYF	TGTGCCAGCAGCACAACCGAGGGACTAGCGGGAAGACAAGAGACCCAGTACTTC
-	TRBV4-3	15	-	TRBJ2-5	CASSQVSAGQETQYF	TGCGCCAGCAGCCAAGTAAGCGCGGGCCAAGAGACCCAGTACTTC
-	TRBV5-1	13	-	TRBJ2-1	CASSSQGGNEQFF	TGCGCCAGCAGCTCCCAAGGGGGCAATGAGCAGTTCTTC
TRBD1	TRBV6-5	14	-	TRBJ2-5	CASRPGQGAETQYF	TGTGCCAGCAGACCGGGACAGGGGGCGGAGACCCAGTACTTC
-	TRBV11-3	13	-	TRBJ1-1	CASSSRRWTEAFF	TGTGCCAGCAGCTCCAGGAGGTGGACTGAAGCTTTCTTT
-	TRBV6-5	13	-	TRBJ1-2	CASNPRGNYGYTF	TGTGCCAGCAATCCTAGAGGAAACTATGGCTACACCTTC
-	TRBV29-1	12	-	TRBJ2-7	CSVEDPVNEQYF	TGCAGCGTTGAAGATCCAGTAAACGAGCAGTACTTC
TRBD2	TRBV7-3	13	-	TRBJ2-1	CASASGEYNEQFF	TGTGCCAGTGCTAGCGGGGAGTACAATGAGCAGTTCTTC
-	TRBV5-1	15	-	TRBJ1-2	CASSLAPGTLMGYTF	TGCGCCAGCAGCTTGGCACCAGGGACCCTGATGGGCTACACCTTC
TRBD1	TRBV7-3	13	-	TRBJ1-2	CASSPDRGGGYTF	TGTGCCAGCAGCCCCGACAGGGGGGGTGGCTACACCTTC
TRBD1	TRBV5-1	15	-	TRBJ2-3	CASSLDRGPTDTQYF	TGCGCCAGCAGCTTGGACAGGGGACCCACAGATACGCAGTATTTT
-	TRBV11-2	10	few	TRBJ2-7	CASSLGEQYF	TGTGCCAGCAGCTTAGGCGAGCAGTACTTC
-	TRBV19	14	-	TRBJ1-1	CASNRRSMNTEAFF	TGTGCCAGTAACCGACGAAGCATGAACACTGAAGCTTTCTTT
-	TRBV7-8	14	few	TRBJ2-2	CASRLIEGVGELFF	TGTGCCAGCAGACTGATTGAAGGGGTGGGGGAGCTGTTTTTT
-	TRBV27	14	-	TRBJ1-6	CASRSRGNNSPLHF	TGTGCCAGCAGGTCAAGGGGCAATAATTCACCCCTCCACTTT
TRBD1	TRBV7-2	14	-	TRBJ1-5	CASSLTGWDQPQHF	TGTGCCAGCAGCTTGACAGGGTGGGATCAGCCCCAGCATTTT
TRBD2	TRBV28	16	-	TRBJ2-7	CASSSPGSGISYEQYF	TGTGCCAGCAGTTCCCCGGGGAGCGGGATCTCCTACGAGCAGTACTTC
-	TRBV19	14	-	TRBJ2-3	CASGNWGTTDTQYF	TGTGCCAGCGGGAATTGGGGAACCACAGATACGCAGTATTTT
TRBD2	TRBV5-6	18	-	TRBJ2-5	CASSLRFLGLAEPRTQYF	TGTGCCAGCAGCTTGCGTTTTCTGGGACTAGCCGAACCCCGGACCCAGTACTTC
-	TRBV6-1	15	-	TRBJ2-2	CASILTSAGTGELFF	TGTGCCAGCATCCTTACGTCGGCGGGCACCGGGGAGCTGTTTTTT
-	TRBV7-7	15	-	TRBJ2-1	CASSLGSGRYNEQFF	TGTGCTAGCAGCTTAGGGTCAGGGCGGTACAATGAGCAGTTCTTC